This T cell receptor beta chain was recorded in a study of shared clonotypes between healthy human individuals. Germline lookup yields CDR1 SEHNR and CDR2 FQNEAQ (reference sequence). Trimming shortened V by 1 base and J by 4 bases, and 7 bases separated the two germline ends. CDR3 length: 13 amino acids. Regarding this clone: The sample has other DNA sequences that encode this CDR3 too.

The protocol was immunoSEQ multiplex PCR, while the TCRdb copy is restricted to in-frame clones and leaves out a portion. The data show 600,000 to 800,000 clones, 72% seen once. The origin of this receptor is a woman aged 30 to 39 in good health. The sequencing sample was made of memory CD4+ T cells sorted from blood. Subset here: CD45RA-negative fraction. The chain links TRBV7-9 to TRBJ1-1; no reliable D call. CDR3 sequence (DNA): TGTGCCAGCAGCTTAGAACCGGGCACTGAAGCTTTCTTT. Amino acid sequence: CASSLEPGTEAFF.